This T cell receptor beta chain was sequenced in a study of T cell changes during pregnancy in multiple sclerosis. TCRdb's table, derived via immunoSEQ multiplex PCR, lists solely in-frame clones and lacks some. The data contain approximately 90,000 clones, approximately 93% of them singletons. The length of the CDR3 is 16 residues. CDR1 ENHRY and CDR2 SYGVKD come from the germline V gene. After removal of 4 bases from V and 2 bases from J, the junction contained 9 bases not matched to a gene. The receptor's source is a female donor with multiple sclerosis, enrolled in a pregnancy study. The gene calls are TRBV10-3 and TRBJ2-5; TRBD2 matches 8 bases. Sequences were derived from peripheral blood, sampled in the first trimester of pregnancy. The CDR3 bases are TGTGCCATCAGTGGGTTGGCTAGCGGGTTGCAAGAGACCCAGTACTTC. This sequence encodes CAISGLASGLQETQYF.